Below are 31 T cell receptor beta chains sequenced from a single sample in a study of patients and donors after allogeneic stem cell transplantation. TCRdb fed the RT-PCR reads into MiXCR, producing one record per CDR3 protein. The repertoire consists of about 960,000 distinct CDR3 sequences, with more than 15% occurring once and the leading ten covering 6%. What was sequenced was blood, either unsorted or a sorted T cell fraction (not recorded which). Receptor source: a human donor who was either an allogeneic HSCT recipient or a stem cell or donor lymphocyte infusion donor (not recorded which). It is not recorded whose cells these are; they may come from a transplant donor.

The chain uses TRBV14 and TRBJ2-3; 9 bases agree with TRBD1. The germline CDR1 and CDR2 sequences are SGHDN and FVKESK. This CDR3 is built from 15 residues. V was clipped by 4 bases and J by 0 bases; unmatched bases: 2. CDR3 coding DNA: TGTGCCAGCAGCCGGGACAGGGCAAGCACAGATACGCAGTATTTT. Protein sequence: CASSRDRASTDTQYF.

The genes are TRBV28 and TRBJ2-1; 8 positions agree with TRBD2. This CDR3 is built from 17 residues. Germline CDR1 MDHEN, CDR2 SYDVKM. With V trimmed by 2 bases and J by 9 bases, 15 bases remained unmatched. This CDR3 reads CASSLRGMGLENGEQFF. The DNA for the CDR3 is TGTGCCAGCAGTTTACGCGGTATGGGACTAGAAAACGGTGAGCAGTTCTTC.

The rearrangement links TRBV7-2 to TRBJ1-5; a weak D match, TRBD1 (6 bases). V gave up 6 bases and J gave up 6 bases, with 15 bases separating them. Germline CDR1 SGHTA, CDR2 FQGNSA. This CDR3 is 14 amino acids long. CDR3 bases: TGTGCCAGCAGACAATCAGGGGAATCTCAGCCCCAGCATTTT. It codes for CASRQSGESQPQHF.

A few counts support this clonotype. The chain uses TRBV5-1 and TRBJ2-1; 9 nucleotides line up with TRBD2. The V gene's germline CDR1 is SGHRS and CDR2 YFSETQ. The CDR3 totals 15 residues. The V gene end was trimmed by 0 bases and the J gene end by 8 bases; junction bases not matched to a gene: 6. CDR3 coding DNA: TGCGCCAGCAGCTTGGGCGGGAGGGATGCGGATGAGCAGTTCTTC. Its translation is CASSLGGRDADEQFF.

Many counts were recorded for this clonotype. J is TRBJ2-4 and V is TRBV20-1; 7 nucleotides align to TRBD1. The CDR3 has 17 amino acids. With 5 bases clipped from V and 0 bases from J, the junction kept 13 bases outside the gene matches. Germline V gives CDR1 DFQATT, CDR2 SNEGSKA (reference sequence). The CDR3 region has the DNA TGCAGTGCTCCTAGACTTGGGACAGCTCTAGCCAAAAACATTCAGTACTTC. Amino acids: CSAPRLGTALAKNIQYF.

The V call is TRBV12-3 or TRBV12-4, the J call TRBJ2-1, with D perhaps TRBD2 (5 bases). The V end was cut by 9 bases, the J end by 9 bases, with 12 bases between. The CDR3 has 11 residues. CDR3 sequence: CASFRGGEQFF. CDR3 in DNA: TGTGCCAGTTTCCGAGGAGGTGAGCAGTTCTTC.

The chain's CDR3 is CASSPMTGELFF. CDR3 bases: TGTGCCAGCAGCCCCATGACCGGGGAGCTGTTTTTT. The chain is built from TRBV4-2 and TRBJ2-2; D is unresolved. Looked up from germline, CDR1 is LGHNA and CDR2 is YNFKEQ. CDR3 length: 12 amino acids. V was pared by 4 bases and J by 5 bases, with 5 bases between.

This clonotype was picked up a small number of times. The V and J genes are TRBV9 and TRBJ2-1; D gene ambiguous. The CDR3 runs 14 residues. V was trimmed by 3 bases and J by 8 bases, leaving 15 bases between them. Germline loops: CDR1 SGDLS, CDR2 YYNGEE. CDR3: CASSGSETEDEQFF. For the CDR3, the DNA is TGTGCCAGCAGCGGGTCCGAGACCGAGGATGAGCAGTTCTTC. Together with reference TRBV9 and TRBJ2-1, the CDR3 gives the full variable domain: DSGVTQTPKHLITATGQRVTLRCSPRSGDLSVYWYQQSLDQGLQFLIQYYNGEERAKGNILERFSAQQFPDLHSELNLSSLELGDSALYFCASSGSETEDEQFFGPGTRLTVL.

This clonotype was seen many times. V gene TRBV12-3 or TRBV12-4 combines with J gene TRBJ1-1; D is possibly TRBD1 (5 bases). The germline V and J ends were trimmed by 4 bases and 1 base, with 13 bases remaining between them. The CDR3 length is 15 residues. CDR3 nucleotide sequence: TGTGCCAGCAGTTCGGGACCTCCCGAGAACACTGAAGCTTTCTTT. It is translated as CASSSGPPENTEAFF.

The chain joins TRBV24-1 to TRBJ2-1; TRBD2 matches 11 bases. This CDR3 comprises 16 residues. V dropped 4 bases and J dropped 6; count of bases not matched to a gene: 7. Germline V CDR1 and CDR2: KGHDR, SFDVKD. The CDR3 DNA reads as TGTGCCACCAGTGACATACTAGCGGGAGAGGGCAATGAGCAGTTCTTC. Its protein product is CATSDILAGEGNEQFF.

The chain is built from TRBV25-1 and TRBJ1-3; TRBD1 might be the D (5 bases). The CDR3 length is 15 residues. Per germline, CDR1 MGHDK and CDR2 SYGVNS. Trimming shortened V by 6 bases and J by 1 base, and 13 bases separated the two germline ends. DNA of the CDR3: TGTGCCAGCAGCCCGGGGGGTAAATCTGGAAACACCATATATTTT. The encoded protein is CASSPGGKSGNTIYF.

This chain connects TRBV10-3 to TRBJ2-6; possible D gene TRBD2, 5 bases. Germline values: CDR1 ENHRY, CDR2 SYGVKD. Trimming shortened V by 7 bases and J by 3 bases, and 10 bases separated the two germline ends. The CDR3 spans 14 residues. The CDR3 region has the DNA TGTGCCATCATTTTGAGGGTTGGGGCCAACGTCCTGACTTTC. It translates to CAIILRVGANVLTF.

The V call is TRBV6-5, the J call TRBJ1-1; TRBD1 matches at 9 bases. With 4 bases clipped from V and 3 bases from J, the junction kept 3 bases outside the gene matches. The CDR3 length is 14 residues. Germline assignment: CDR1 MNHEY and CDR2 SVGAGI. CDR3 DNA sequence: TGTGCCAGCAGTTTTCGGGACAGGGACACTGAAGCTTTCTTT. Its translation: CASSFRDRDTEAFF.

This clonotype was seen a few times. DNA of the CDR3: TGTGCCAGCAGCCCATTAGGGTTGAGGGACACTGAAGCTTTCTTT. The encoded protein is CASSPLGLRDTEAFF. V and J are TRBV7-3 and TRBJ1-1; D remains unclear. Trimming took 5 bases from V and 3 from J, leaving 16 bases between them. Germline values: CDR1 SGHTA, CDR2 FQGTGA. This CDR3 contains 15 residues.

This clonotype showed up just a few times. The rearrangement joins TRBV10-3 to TRBJ1-1; 9 positions match TRBD1. Germline CDR1 and CDR2: ENHRY and SYGVKD. V lost 6 bases and J lost 1; bases outside the gene matches: 3. This CDR3 comprises 14 residues. As DNA, the CDR3 is TGTGCCATCAGCGGGGACAGGGCGAACACTGAAGCTTTCTTT. The encoded protein is CAISGDRANTEAFF.

J is TRBJ2-7 and V is TRBV27; a weak D match, TRBD2 (6 bases). With 5 bases removed from V and 3 bases from J, the gap between germline ends came to 23 bases. The CDR3 has 17 amino acids. Per the germline V gene, CDR1 is MNHEY and CDR2 is SMNVEV (reference sequence). The CDR3 DNA is TGTGCCAGCAGTCCGACCCGCACAGGTCTGACTAGCTACGAGCAGTACTTC. It is translated as CASSPTRTGLTSYEQYF.

The chain joins TRBV20-1 to TRBJ2-5; D gene ambiguous. CDR3 length equals 15 residues. Germline CDR1 reads DFQATT; CDR2 reads SNEGSKA (reference sequence). V lost 3 bases and J 1 base, leaving 15 bases between the germline ends. The DNA of the CDR3 is TGCAGTGCTAGCAAGCGTTTATCCGCCCAAGAGACCCAGTACTTC. As protein: CSASKRLSAQETQYF.

The rearrangement uses TRBV4-2 and TRBJ2-7, with 10 bases matching TRBD1. This CDR3 is 17 amino acids long. Germline-derived CDR1 and CDR2 are LGHNA and YNFKEQ. The junction had 6 bases not matched to a gene; V was cut back by 0 bases and J by 1 base. CDR3 protein: CASSQDSPGQGSYEQYF. Written as DNA, the CDR3 is TGTGCCAGCAGCCAAGATAGTCCGGGACAGGGGTCCTACGAGCAGTACTTC.

J is TRBJ2-7 and V is TRBV5-6; D remains unclear. V was cut by 0 bases and J by 2 bases, with 12 bases left in between. Germline CDR1 reads SGHDT; CDR2 reads YYEEEE. The CDR3 runs to 15 residues. The chain's CDR3 is CASSLDRVLTYEQYF. DNA for the CDR3: TGTGCCAGCAGCTTGGACCGGGTCCTAACCTACGAGCAGTACTTC.

The chain employs TRBV3-1 and TRBJ2-7, with D possibly matching TRBD1 (6 bases). Trimming pared 4 bases from V and 1 base from J, leaving 14 bases between. Germline V lookup: CDR1 LGHDT, CDR2 YNNKEL (reference sequence). The CDR3 runs to 15 residues. CDR3 loop: CASSRSGTPSYEQYF. CDR3 DNA sequence: TGTGCCAGCAGCCGATCCGGGACACCTTCCTACGAGCAGTACTTC.

The V call is TRBV15, the J call TRBJ1-6; D gene ambiguous. The germline V gene encodes CDR1 LNHNV and CDR2 YYDKDF (reference sequence). V gave up 3 bases and J gave up 7 bases, with 13 bases separating them. The CDR3 runs 15 residues. This CDR3 is CATSSEDGRNSPLHF. The CDR3 DNA reads TGTGCCACCAGCAGCGAAGATGGGAGGAATTCACCCCTCCACTTT.

This clonotype showed up just a few times. The J gene is TRBJ1-3, the V gene TRBV6-1; D uncertain. Trimming removed 6 bases at V and 2 bases at J, with 17 bases between. This CDR3 is built from 16 residues. In germline, CDR1 is MNHNS, CDR2 SASEGT. The CDR3 DNA sequence: TGTGCCAGCAGACCGGCCGGACCAGGCGCTGGAAACACCATATATTTT. Translated, it gives CASRPAGPGAGNTIYF.

This clonotype has a handful of counts. J is TRBJ1-2 and V is TRBV7-9; maybe TRBD1 (5 bases). Germline CDR1 is SEHNR and CDR2 is FQNEAQ (reference sequence). V was pared by 6 bases and J by 8 bases, with 19 bases between. The CDR3 is 14 amino acids. The CDR3 protein is CASRLTGDRPGYTF. The CDR3 DNA follows: TGTGCCAGCAGGCTAACCGGGGACCGACCCGGCTACACCTTC.

This clonotype came up a few times. V is TRBV5-1 and J is TRBJ1-1, with D possibly matching TRBD1 (6 bases). V gave up 6 bases and J gave up 1 base, with 19 bases separating them. The CDR3 totals 16 residues. Looked up from germline, CDR1 is SGHRS and CDR2 is YFSETQ. The CDR3: CASNIGGAWENTEAFF. The CDR3 region has the DNA TGCGCCAGCAATATCGGGGGGGCTTGGGAGAACACTGAAGCTTTCTTT.

This clonotype was counted a few times. This chain uses TRBV29-1 with TRBJ1-1; D possibly corresponds to TRBD1 (6 bases). The CDR3 length is 11 residues. Germline V gene lookup returns CDR1 SQVTM and CDR2 ANQGSEA. Trimming removed 3 bases from V and 4 bases from J, with 6 bases in between. The CDR3 DNA sequence: TGCAGCGTTGAGGGGGCCACTGAAGCTTTCTTT. Residues: CSVEGATEAFF.

This clonotype was picked up a small number of times. The chain employs TRBV6-5 and TRBJ2-7, with 10 nucleotides matching TRBD1. Germline lookup yields CDR1 MNHEY and CDR2 SVGAGI. Losses at the gene ends were 2 bases for V and 3 bases for J; bases not matched to a gene: 4. This CDR3 is built from 15 residues. The DNA for the CDR3 is TGTGCCAGCAGTTACCGGGACAGGGGCATCTACGAGCAGTACTTC. It codes for CASSYRDRGIYEQYF.

The chain carries TRBV4-1 and TRBJ2-3, with D possibly TRBD2 on 5 matching bases. The V end lost 0 bases, the J end lost 0 bases, and 16 bases lay between the germline ends. This CDR3 spans 18 amino acids. Germline V gene data show CDR1 as MGHRA and CDR2 as YSYEKL. CDR3 nucleotide sequence: TGCGCCAGCAGCCAAGATCCCGGGCAGCGGAGGAGCACAGATACGCAGTATTTT. Protein product: CASSQDPGQRRSTDTQYF.

Remarks on this clonotype: This CDR3 fails to terminate in the conserved phenylalanine or tryptophan, so it likely reflects a read error. The V and J genes are TRBV5-5 and TRBJ1-4; 10 bases are shared with TRBD1. CDR1 is SGHKS, CDR2 YYEKEE, per germline (reference sequence). The CDR3 consists of 14 residues. V was pared by 9 bases and J by 9 bases, with 11 bases of the junction left unmatched. The CDR3 bases are TGTGCCACCACTAGGGACAGGGGCCGGAAAAAACTGTTTTCT. Translated: CATTRDRGRKKLFS.

V usage is TRBV10-3 and J usage is TRBJ2-3, with D possibly TRBD2 on 6 matching bases. The CDR3 has 17 residues. Trimming cost V 6 bases and J 0 bases, with 19 bases left between them. Per the germline V gene, CDR1 is ENHRY and CDR2 is SYGVKD. The CDR3 region has the DNA TGTGCCATCAGGGGGGACTTCTGGGCCCTAAGCACAGATACGCAGTATTTT. Protein: CAIRGDFWALSTDTQYF.

V and J are TRBV12-3 or TRBV12-4 and TRBJ1-2; D unclear. Deletions cut 6 bases from V and 3 bases from J, with 11 bases between. The CDR3 loop spans 13 amino acids. The CDR3 spells CASREIPYYGYTF. The CDR3 DNA follows: TGTGCCAGCAGGGAAATACCGTACTATGGCTACACCTTC.

In this sample, this clonotype turned up many times. The chain has TRBV12-3 or TRBV12-4 and TRBJ2-4; D ambiguous. The CDR3 consists of 14 residues. V shed 2 bases and J shed 5 bases, with 10 bases lying between them. The CDR3 nucleotides are TGTGCCAGCAGTTTATATGGGCGCGAAAACATTCAGTACTTC. It specifies CASSLYGRENIQYF.